The clone carrying this T cell receptor (beta chain) occurred a few times. Its antigen is undetermined. RNA transcripts yielded amplified TCR beta CDR3 regions. The HTBI primer set drove a first-round RT-PCR of the TCR CDR3. TCRdb called the multiplex PCR reads again in MiXCR, with one record for every CDR3 protein. Among around 340,000 distinct CDR3 sequences listed, over 15% were seen once. The entry originates in a study of T cells in Graves' hyperthyroidism and ophthalmopathy. The source of the PBMCs was more than 9.5 ml of fresh peripheral blood. This CDR3 region has 13 residues. The V gene's germline CDR1 is MDHEN and CDR2 SYDVKM. The V gene lost 8 bases and the J gene lost 4 bases, with 12 bases spanning the gap. Study-level points and caveats: The authors' 13 V-J model separated ophthalmopathy from stable hyperthyroidism. Most thyroid clonotypes expanded above 0.001 were also detected in blood.

This receptor was taken from a woman aged 40 to 50 with Graves' ophthalmopathy. Sequencing was performed on blood. V gene TRBV28 combines with J gene TRBJ1-3, with D possibly TRBD1 on 6 matching bases. The CDR3 loop is CASHTGPGNTIYF. CDR3 bases: TGTGCCAGCCATACAGGGCCAGGAAACACCATATATTTT.